One T cell receptor beta chain is described in this entry. Germline V lookup: CDR1 LNHDA, CDR2 SQIVND (reference sequence). This CDR3 has 15 residues. Trimming removed 4 bases from V and 7 bases from J, with 17 bases in between. The entry originates in a study of blood T cell repertoires in COVID-19. Study summary: Sites across the United States, Italy and Spain contributed samples from acute and convalescent COVID-19. Sources were T cells, B-cell-depleted T cells, or PBMCs; the material itself was cDNA or gDNA.

Authors' methods: Amplification from reference gene primers served as the basis for estimated nucleated cell counts. Sequencing was performed with immunoSEQ multiplex PCR; in TCRdb, only in-frame clones are kept and a portion is missing. V and J calls and clone size come straight from that table; D and trimming were deduced from the DNA. This sample has 200,000 to 300,000 clones; over 80% occur once, and the top ten carry about 6.3%. The sample taken for sequencing was peripheral blood. This clonotype originated in a woman aged 55-70 years with active or convalescent COVID-19. V and J are TRBV19 and TRBJ1-5; D may be TRBD1 (6 bases). For the CDR3, the DNA is TGTGCCAGTAGTACACTAGGGGGGGCCGGACAGCCCCAGCATTTT. Translated: CASSTLGGAGQPQHF.